This record concerns one T cell receptor beta chain sequence. This sample was included in a study of blood T cell repertoires in COVID-19. About the research overall: Nucleic acid was either cDNA or gDNA, and it came from T cells, B-cell-depleted T cells, or PBMCs.

This CDR3 contains 14 residues. Between the trimmed V and J ends, which lost 6 bases and 1 base, there was a span of 12 bases. Germline lookup yields CDR1 MGHDK and CDR2 SYGVNS. The authors' processing: For nucleated cells, counts were estimated from reference gene primer amplification. Profiling relied on immunoSEQ multiplex PCR, and the TCRdb table lists in-frame clones only, not all of them. Clonal size and the V and J genes are those of that table, whereas D and trimming came from the DNA. The sample lists roughly 35,000 clones, 65% to 85% seen once, with approximately 32% in the top ten. The receptor comes from a man older than 75 with active or convalescent COVID-19. The chain employs TRBV25-1 and TRBJ1-1; perhaps TRBD1 as D (6 bases). Sequencing was performed on peripheral blood. The CDR3 region has the DNA TGTGCCAGCAGACCGGACAGCCCGAACACTGAAGCTTTCTTT. The encoded protein is CASRPDSPNTEAFF.